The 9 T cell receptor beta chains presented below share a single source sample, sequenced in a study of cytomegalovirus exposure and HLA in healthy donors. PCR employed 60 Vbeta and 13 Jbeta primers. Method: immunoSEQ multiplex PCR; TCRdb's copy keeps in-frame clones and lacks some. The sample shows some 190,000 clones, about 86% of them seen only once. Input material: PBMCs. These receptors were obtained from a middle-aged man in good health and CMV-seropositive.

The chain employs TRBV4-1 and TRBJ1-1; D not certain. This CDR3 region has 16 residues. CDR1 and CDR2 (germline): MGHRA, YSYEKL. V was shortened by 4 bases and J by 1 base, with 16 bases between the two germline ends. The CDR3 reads CASSPYRFLGNTEAFF. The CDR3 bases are TGCGCCAGCAGCCCCTATAGGTTTCTAGGGAACACTGAAGCTTTCTTT.

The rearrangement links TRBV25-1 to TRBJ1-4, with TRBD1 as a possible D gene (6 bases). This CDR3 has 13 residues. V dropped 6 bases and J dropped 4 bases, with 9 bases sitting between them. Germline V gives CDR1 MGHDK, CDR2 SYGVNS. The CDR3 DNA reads TGTGCCAGCAGGACAGGCCATAATGAAAAACTGTTTTTT. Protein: CASRTGHNEKLFF.

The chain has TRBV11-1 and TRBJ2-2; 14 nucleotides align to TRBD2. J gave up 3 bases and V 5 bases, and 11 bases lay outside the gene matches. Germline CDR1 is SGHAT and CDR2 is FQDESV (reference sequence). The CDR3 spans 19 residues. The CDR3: CASSHEGLAGDLDTGELFF. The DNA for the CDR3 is TGTGCCAGCAGCCACGAGGGACTAGCGGGAGATCTGGACACCGGGGAGCTGTTTTTT. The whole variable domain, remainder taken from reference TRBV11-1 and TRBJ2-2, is EAEVAQSPRYKITEKSQAVAFWCDPISGHATLYWYRQILGQGPELLVQFQDESVVDDSQLPKDRFSAERLKGVDSTLKIQPAELGDSAMYLCASSHEGLAGDLDTGELFFGEGSRLTVL.

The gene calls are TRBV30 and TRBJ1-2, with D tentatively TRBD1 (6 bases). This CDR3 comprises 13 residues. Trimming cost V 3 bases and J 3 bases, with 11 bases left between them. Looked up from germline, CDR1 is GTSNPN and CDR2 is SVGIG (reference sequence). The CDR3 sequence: CAWSRGKDYGYTF. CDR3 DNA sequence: TGTGCCTGGAGCAGGGGAAAGGACTATGGCTACACCTTC. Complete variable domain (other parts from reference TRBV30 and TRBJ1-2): SQTIHQWPATLVQPVGSPLSLECTVEGTSNPNLYWYRQAAGRGLQLLFYSVGIGQISSEVPQNLSASRPQDRQFILSSKKLLLSDSGFYLCAWSRGKDYGYTFGSGTRLTVV.

This chain's CDR3 is CAWSSTGQEQFF. As DNA, the CDR3 is TGTGCCTGGAGTTCGACAGGTCAGGAGCAGTTCTTC. The chain has TRBV30 and TRBJ2-1; D possibly corresponds to TRBD1 (6 bases). The CDR3 is made up of 12 amino acids. The germline CDR1 and CDR2 sequences are GTSNPN and SVGIG (reference sequence). Trimming removed 2 bases from V and 10 bases from J, with 12 bases in between.

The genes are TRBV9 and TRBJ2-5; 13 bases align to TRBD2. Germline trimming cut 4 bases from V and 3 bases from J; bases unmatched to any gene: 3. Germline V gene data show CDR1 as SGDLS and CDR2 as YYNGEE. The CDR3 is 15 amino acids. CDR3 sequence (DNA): TGTGCCAGCAGCTTCGGGACTAGCGGGGAAGAGACCCAGTACTTC. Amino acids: CASSFGTSGEETQYF.

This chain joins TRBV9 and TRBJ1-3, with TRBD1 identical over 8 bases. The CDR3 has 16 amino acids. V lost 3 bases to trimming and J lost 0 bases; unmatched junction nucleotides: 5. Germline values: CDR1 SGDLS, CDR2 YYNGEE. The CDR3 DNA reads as TGTGCCAGCAGCGAGGGACAGGTTGGCTCTGGAAACACCATATATTTT. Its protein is CASSEGQVGSGNTIYF.

The CDR3 DNA reads TGTGCCAGCAGCTTATTGGCAGGGCGCCACGAGTCCCACACCTTC. Amino acids: CASSLLAGRHESHTF. This chain connects TRBV7-2 to TRBJ1-2; maybe TRBD1 (5 bases). The CDR3 covers 15 residues. Trimming cost V 2 bases and J 12 bases, with 22 bases left between them. The germline V gene encodes CDR1 SGHTA and CDR2 FQGNSA.

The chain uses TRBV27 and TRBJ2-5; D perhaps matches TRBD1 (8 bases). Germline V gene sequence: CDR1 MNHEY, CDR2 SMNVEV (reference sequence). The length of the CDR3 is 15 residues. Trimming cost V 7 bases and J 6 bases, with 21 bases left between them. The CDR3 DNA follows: TGTGCCAGCAACGTACAGGGGGGGGACCCGCAGACCCAGTACTTC. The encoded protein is CASNVQGGDPQTQYF.